These T cell receptor beta chains were read from a single sample in a study of blood T cell repertoires in COVID-19. Data came from immunoSEQ multiplex PCR; TCRdb stores just in-frame clones and leaves some out. The repertoire includes around 450,000 clones, roughly 91% of them detected once, and under 0.7% sits in the top ten. Sequencing was done on a sample of PBMCs or T cells enriched from blood (not recorded which). The receptors stem from a man between 18 and 35 years old who had recovered from COVID-19. Each CDR3 is given with its conserved first and last residue. The order of the fields is D gene, clone size, J gene, V gene, CDR3 protein, CDR3 DNA. D genes are given only for firm matches. The size entry is marked missing in some rows and otherwise reads once, few, many or a size class.

D: TRBD1; size: .; J: TRBJ2-5; V: TRBV6-1; CDR3: CASSEMRDRGLETQYF; DNA: TGTGCCAGCAGTGAAATGAGGGACAGGGGGCTAGAGACCCAGTACTTC
D: .; size: .; J: TRBJ2-2; V: TRBV14; CDR3: CASSQAGVGAGELFF; DNA: TGTGCCAGCAGCCAAGCGGGAGTCGGGGCCGGGGAGCTGTTTTTT
D: .; size: .; J: TRBJ2-7; V: TRBV5-1; CDR3: CASSFRREVYEQYF; DNA: TGCGCCAGCAGCTTTCGGAGGGAGGTTTACGAGCAGTACTTC
D: .; size: .; J: TRBJ1-2; V: TRBV12-3/TRBV12-4; CDR3: CASSFWGGYGYTF; DNA: TGTGCCAGCAGTTTCTGGGGGGGCTATGGCTACACCTTC
D: TRBD1; size: .; J: TRBJ2-7; V: TRBV10-1; CDR3: CASPEGDRDRDEQYF; DNA: TGCGCCAGCCCTGAGGGAGACCGGGACAGAGACGAGCAGTACTTC
D: TRBD1; size: .; J: TRBJ1-2; V: TRBV10-2; CDR3: CASGHLDRGYGYTF; DNA: TGCGCCAGCGGCCACCTGGACAGGGGCTATGGCTACACCTTC
D: .; size: .; J: TRBJ2-3; V: TRBV5-1; CDR3: CASSPAARASVLDTQYF; DNA: TGCGCCAGCAGCCCGGCGGCGCGGGCATCGGTTTTGGATACGCAGTATTTT
D: TRBD1; size: .; J: TRBJ1-2; V: TRBV27; CDR3: CASSSTGPYGYTF; DNA: TGTGCCAGCAGTTCGACAGGGCCCTATGGCTACACCTTC
D: .; size: .; J: TRBJ1-4; V: TRBV18; CDR3: CASSPDLRASGEKLFF; DNA: TGTGCCAGCTCACCAGACCTCAGGGCTTCCGGTGAAAAACTGTTTTTT
D: TRBD1; size: .; J: TRBJ1-2; V: TRBV18; CDR3: CASSPGQDYYGYTF; DNA: TGTGCCAGCTCACCGGGACAGGATTACTATGGCTACACCTTC
D: .; size: .; J: TRBJ2-2; V: TRBV6-2/TRBV6-3; CDR3: CASSYSGRVPGELFF; DNA: TGTGCCAGCAGTTACTCTGGCAGGGTCCCCGGGGAGCTGTTTTTT
D: TRBD2; size: .; J: TRBJ2-3; V: TRBV27; CDR3: CASSDRSSGSVYTQYF; DNA: TGTGCCAGCAGTGATCGGTCTAGCGGGAGTGTGTATACGCAGTATTTT
D: .; size: .; J: TRBJ1-1; V: TRBV5-1; CDR3: CASSLELQGNTEAFF; DNA: TGCGCCAGCAGCTTGGAGCTCCAGGGGAACACTGAAGCTTTCTTT
D: TRBD1; size: .; J: TRBJ1-3; V: TRBV19; CDR3: CASTGQGDSGNTIYF; DNA: TGTGCCAGTACCGGACAGGGGGACTCTGGAAACACCATATATTTT
D: .; size: .; J: TRBJ2-7; V: TRBV3-1/TRBV3-2; CDR3: CASSLVVSDEQYF; DNA: TGTGCCAGCAGCTTAGTAGTATCGGACGAGCAGTACTTC
D: .; size: .; J: TRBJ2-7; V: TRBV6-5; CDR3: CASRRAGTYEQYF; DNA: TGTGCCAGCAGGCGAGCGGGTACCTACGAGCAGTACTTC
D: .; size: .; J: TRBJ2-3; V: TRBV30; CDR3: CAWSPQALDTQYF; DNA: TGTGCCTGGAGTCCCCAAGCATTGGATACGCAGTATTTT
D: .; size: once; J: TRBJ1-2; V: TRBV13; CDR3: CASSNKGRAYGYTF; DNA: TGTGCCAGCAGCAACAAAGGGAGGGCCTATGGCTACACCTTC
D: .; size: .; J: TRBJ1-6; V: TRBV30; CDR3: CAWTTSNSPLHF; DNA: TGTGCCTGGACCACTTCCAATTCACCCCTCCACTTT
D: .; size: .; J: TRBJ1-6; V: TRBV7-9; CDR3: CASSAGGGNSPLHF; DNA: TGTGCCAGCAGCGCCGGGGGAGGGAATTCACCCCTCCACTTT
D: TRBD2; size: .; J: TRBJ2-3; V: TRBV5-4; CDR3: CASSPTSGGATDTQYF; DNA: TGTGCCAGCAGCCCGACTAGCGGGGGGGCCACAGATACGCAGTATTTT
D: .; size: .; J: TRBJ1-1; V: TRBV6-4; CDR3: CASSEGGGGGTEAFF; DNA: TGTGCCAGCAGTGAAGGTGGGGGGGGCGGAACTGAAGCTTTCTTT
D: TRBD1; size: .; J: TRBJ1-2; V: TRBV27; CDR3: CASRQGAGGYTF; DNA: TGTGCCAGCAGACAGGGGGCTGGCGGCTACACCTTC
D: .; size: .; J: TRBJ2-2; V: TRBV7-9; CDR3: CASSTEYRNTGELFF; DNA: TGTGCCAGCAGCACAGAGTACAGGAACACCGGGGAGCTGTTTTTT
D: .; size: .; J: TRBJ2-3; V: TRBV7-9; CDR3: CASSLLPPARTDTQYF; DNA: TGTGCCAGCAGCTTACTACCACCTGCCCGCACAGATACGCAGTATTTT
D: TRBD2; size: .; J: TRBJ2-7; V: TRBV9; CDR3: CASSSGTSYEQYF; DNA: TGTGCCAGCAGCTCAGGGACTAGCTACGAGCAGTACTTC
D: .; size: .; J: TRBJ1-1; V: TRBV3-1/TRBV3-2; CDR3: CASSQDTRGEAFF; DNA: TGTGCCAGCAGCCAAGATACTCGGGGTGAAGCTTTCTTT
D: TRBD1; size: .; J: TRBJ1-2; V: TRBV18; CDR3: CASHQGQGLNYGYTF; DNA: TGTGCCAGCCACCAGGGACAGGGGTTAAACTATGGCTACACCTTC
D: .; size: once; J: TRBJ1-2; V: TRBV10-3; CDR3: CAISELHRSRYGYTF; DNA: TGTGCCATCAGTGAGTTGCACAGATCACGCTATGGCTACACCTTC